The T cell receptor beta chain under discussion was sequenced for a study of beta chain features in type 1 diabetes. Study as a whole: Healthy donors resembled patients in age, gender and cell yields. Whole-study results and caveats: It was among patients, rather than healthy donors, that naive, central memory and Treg TCRB repertoires appeared more similar. In all four CD4+ subsets, TCRB CDR3 length was significantly, moderately reduced in type 1 diabetes.

This clone was observed a handful of times. The antigen is undetermined. What was sequenced were expressed TCRB transcripts, since all of the isolated RNA had been reverse transcribed. TCRdb keeps only in-frame clones here, not all; method: immunoSEQ multiplex PCR. The repertoire holds 200,000 to 250,000 clones, 11% to 15% seen once, with 0.015% to 0.02% in the top ten. Germline V lookup: CDR1 SNHLY, CDR2 FYNNEI. The CDR3 consists of 14 residues. V was pared by 6 bases and J by 3 bases, with 5 bases of the junction left unmatched. Sampling consisted of one heparinised blood draw per donor, averaging around 110 mL.

This rearrangement joins TRBV2 to TRBJ2-4, with 7 bases identical to TRBD1. Sequenced material: naive CD4+ T cells from blood. The TCR comes from a man aged 30 to 39 with type 1 diabetes. The CDR3 DNA follows: TGTGCCAGCAGAATGGGGGACAGCAAAAACATTCAGTACTTC. Residues: CASRMGDSKNIQYF.